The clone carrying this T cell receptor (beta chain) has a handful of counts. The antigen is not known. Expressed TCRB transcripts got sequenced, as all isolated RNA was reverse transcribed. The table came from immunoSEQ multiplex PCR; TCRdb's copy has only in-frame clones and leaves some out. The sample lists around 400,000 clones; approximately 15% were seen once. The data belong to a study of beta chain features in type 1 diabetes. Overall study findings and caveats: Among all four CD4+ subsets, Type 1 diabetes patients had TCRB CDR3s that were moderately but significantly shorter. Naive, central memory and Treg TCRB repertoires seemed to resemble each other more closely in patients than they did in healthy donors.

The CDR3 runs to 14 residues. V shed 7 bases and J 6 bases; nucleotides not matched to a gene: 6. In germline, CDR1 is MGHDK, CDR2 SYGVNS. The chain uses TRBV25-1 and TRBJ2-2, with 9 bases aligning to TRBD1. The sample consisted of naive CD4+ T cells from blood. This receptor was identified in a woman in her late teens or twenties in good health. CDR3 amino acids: CASMGQGVSGELFF. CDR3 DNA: TGTGCCAGCATGGGACAGGGAGTGTCCGGGGAGCTGTTTTTT.